The rows below give T cell receptor beta chains drawn from one sample of a study of blood T cell repertoires in COVID-19. Profiled with immunoSEQ multiplex PCR; TCRdb holds only in-frame clones, not every one. This table has roughly 190,000 clones, 90% to 95% appearing once. The material sequenced was peripheral blood. These receptor sequences come from a man aged 25-40 years with COVID-19, enrolled during active disease. The CDR3 runs from the conserved cysteine through the conserved F or W. The D gene is left open where the match is weak. Clone sizes are given selectively: once, few, many, or a class where the clone is expanded.

cdr3_aa: CASSEQTGQHNEQFF
cdr3_nt: TGTGCCAGCAGTGAACAGACGGGACAACACAATGAGCAGTTCTTC
cdr3_length: 15
d_call: .
v_call: TRBV6-1
clone_size: .
j_call: TRBJ2-1

cdr3_aa: CASTIGGSNSPLHF
cdr3_nt: TGTGCCAGCACTATAGGAGGGAGTAATTCACCCCTCCACTTT
cdr3_length: 14
d_call: .
v_call: TRBV6-5
clone_size: .
j_call: TRBJ1-6

cdr3_aa: CASTRHPGFSGNTIYF
cdr3_nt: TGTGCCAGCACCCGACATCCGGGGTTCTCTGGAAACACCATATATTTT
cdr3_length: 16
d_call: .
v_call: TRBV5-4
clone_size: .
j_call: TRBJ1-3

cdr3_aa: CASRRGGGLYTGELFF
cdr3_nt: TGTGCCAGCAGGAGAGGTGGGGGCCTTTACACCGGGGAGCTGTTTTTT
cdr3_length: 16
d_call: .
v_call: TRBV7-2
clone_size: .
j_call: TRBJ2-2

cdr3_aa: CASLGTSGAPGTGELFF
cdr3_nt: TGTGCCAGCCTGGGGACTAGCGGGGCCCCCGGTACCGGGGAGCTGTTTTTT
cdr3_length: 17
d_call: TRBD2
v_call: TRBV7-9
clone_size: .
j_call: TRBJ2-2

cdr3_aa: CASSKGDIAGNTIYF
cdr3_nt: TGTGCCAGCAGCAAAGGGGACATAGCTGGAAACACCATATATTTT
cdr3_length: 15
d_call: .
v_call: TRBV21-1
clone_size: .
j_call: TRBJ1-3

cdr3_aa: CATSRDPGSSNEKLFF
cdr3_nt: TGTGCCACCAGCAGAGACCCAGGAAGTTCTAATGAAAAACTGTTTTTT
cdr3_length: 16
d_call: .
v_call: TRBV15
clone_size: .
j_call: TRBJ1-4

cdr3_aa: CASSVAPGGPTNTGELFF
cdr3_nt: TGTGCCAGCAGCGTAGCTCCGGGGGGCCCAACCAACACCGGGGAGCTGTTTTTT
cdr3_length: 18
d_call: .
v_call: TRBV9
clone_size: .
j_call: TRBJ2-2

cdr3_aa: CASSPEDSPEGKLFF
cdr3_nt: TGTGCCAGCAGCCCAGAGGACAGTCCCGAGGGAAAACTGTTTTTT
cdr3_length: 15
d_call: .
v_call: TRBV4-2
clone_size: once
j_call: TRBJ1-4

cdr3_aa: CASSLGTSGGTQYF
cdr3_nt: TGTGCCAGCAGCTTGGGGACTAGCGGGGGGACGCAGTATTTT
cdr3_length: 14
d_call: TRBD2
v_call: TRBV7-3
clone_size: .
j_call: TRBJ2-3

cdr3_aa: CASSQGGTGQTYEQYF
cdr3_nt: TGCGCCAGCAGCCAAGGGGGGACAGGGCAGACCTACGAGCAGTACTTC
cdr3_length: 16
d_call: TRBD1
v_call: TRBV5-1
clone_size: few
j_call: TRBJ2-7

cdr3_aa: CASSPGADNYGYTF
cdr3_nt: TGCGCCAGCAGCCCCGGTGCGGATAACTATGGCTACACCTTC
cdr3_length: 14
d_call: .
v_call: TRBV5-1
clone_size: .
j_call: TRBJ1-2

cdr3_aa: CASSSSNEQFF
cdr3_nt: TGTGCCAGCAGCTCTAGCAATGAGCAGTTCTTC
cdr3_length: 11
d_call: .
v_call: TRBV5-4
clone_size: .
j_call: TRBJ2-1

cdr3_aa: CASGPGQGSGEKLFF
cdr3_nt: TGTGCCAGCGGTCCAGGACAGGGATCGGGTGAAAAACTGTTTTTT
cdr3_length: 15
d_call: TRBD1
v_call: TRBV2
clone_size: once
j_call: TRBJ1-4

cdr3_aa: CASSRGGEQYF
cdr3_nt: TGTGCCAGCAGTCGAGGCGGGGAGCAGTACTTC
cdr3_length: 11
d_call: .
v_call: TRBV6-5
clone_size: .
j_call: TRBJ2-7

cdr3_aa: CASCRDRGPGVYEQYF
cdr3_nt: TGTGCCAGCTGCCGGGACAGGGGGCCCGGGGTCTACGAGCAGTACTTC
cdr3_length: 16
d_call: TRBD1
v_call: TRBV6-6
clone_size: .
j_call: TRBJ2-7

cdr3_aa: CASRLIGTSFGEQYF
cdr3_nt: TGCGCCAGCAGACTAATCGGGACTAGCTTCGGGGAGCAGTACTTC
cdr3_length: 15
d_call: TRBD2
v_call: TRBV5-1
clone_size: once
j_call: TRBJ2-7

cdr3_aa: CASSRQGVPEAFF
cdr3_nt: TGTGCCAGCAGCCGACAGGGAGTACCTGAAGCTTTCTTT
cdr3_length: 13
d_call: TRBD1
v_call: TRBV3-1/TRBV3-2
clone_size: .
j_call: TRBJ1-1

cdr3_aa: CASGRQGPYGYTF
cdr3_nt: TGTGCCAGCGGACGACAGGGCCCCTATGGCTACACCTTC
cdr3_length: 13
d_call: TRBD1
v_call: TRBV5-6
clone_size: .
j_call: TRBJ1-2

cdr3_aa: CASSQVGGHRTEAFF
cdr3_nt: TGCGCCAGCAGCCAAGTCGGGGGGCATCGGACTGAAGCTTTCTTT
cdr3_length: 15
d_call: .
v_call: TRBV4-1
clone_size: once
j_call: TRBJ1-1

cdr3_aa: CASSSTGRLQPQHF
cdr3_nt: TGTGCCAGCAGTTCGACAGGGCGACTTCAGCCCCAGCATTTT
cdr3_length: 14
d_call: TRBD1
v_call: TRBV27
clone_size: .
j_call: TRBJ1-5

cdr3_aa: CASSYLSRTGTEAFF
cdr3_nt: TGCGCCAGCAGCTACTTATCTCGAACGGGCACTGAAGCTTTCTTT
cdr3_length: 15
d_call: .
v_call: TRBV5-1
clone_size: .
j_call: TRBJ1-1

cdr3_aa: CASSRLAGGEDEQFF
cdr3_nt: TGTGCCAGCAGCCGGCTAGCGGGGGGAGAGGATGAGCAGTTCTTC
cdr3_length: 15
d_call: TRBD2
v_call: TRBV3-1/TRBV3-2
clone_size: .
j_call: TRBJ2-1

cdr3_aa: CASSNPASYEQYF
cdr3_nt: TGTGCCAGCAGCAATCCAGCGTCCTACGAGCAGTACTTC
cdr3_length: 13
d_call: .
v_call: TRBV5-4
clone_size: .
j_call: TRBJ2-7

cdr3_aa: CASSAGGEGLRAPSYEQYF
cdr3_nt: TGTGCCAGCAGCGCAGGGGGAGAGGGCCTGAGGGCCCCTTCCTACGAGCAGTACTTC
cdr3_length: 19
d_call: TRBD1
v_call: TRBV9
clone_size: few
j_call: TRBJ2-7

cdr3_aa: CASSFGTSGPWGETQYF
cdr3_nt: TGTGCCAGCAGCTTTGGGACTAGCGGACCGTGGGGAGAGACCCAGTACTTC
cdr3_length: 17
d_call: TRBD2
v_call: TRBV11-2
clone_size: .
j_call: TRBJ2-5

cdr3_aa: CASSQLTSGSGELFF
cdr3_nt: TGTGCCAGCAGCCAGTTGACTAGCGGTTCCGGGGAGCTGTTTTTT
cdr3_length: 15
d_call: TRBD2
v_call: TRBV5-4
clone_size: .
j_call: TRBJ2-2

cdr3_aa: CASSSQGNTGELFF
cdr3_nt: TGTGCCAGTAGTTCACAGGGGAACACCGGGGAGCTGTTTTTT
cdr3_length: 14
d_call: .
v_call: TRBV19
clone_size: .
j_call: TRBJ2-2

cdr3_aa: CATVFTGVGNTIYF
cdr3_nt: TGTGCCACCGTATTCACAGGGGTAGGAAACACCATATATTTT
cdr3_length: 14
d_call: TRBD1
v_call: TRBV7-9
clone_size: .
j_call: TRBJ1-3

cdr3_aa: CASSEINGGSQPQHF
cdr3_nt: TGTGCCAGCAGTGAAATCAACGGCGGGAGTCAGCCCCAGCATTTT
cdr3_length: 15
d_call: .
v_call: TRBV6-1
clone_size: .
j_call: TRBJ1-5

cdr3_aa: CASSPGGQGTYEQYF
cdr3_nt: TGCGCCAGCAGCCCGGGGGGGCAGGGTACCTACGAGCAGTACTTC
cdr3_length: 15
d_call: TRBD2
v_call: TRBV4-1
clone_size: .
j_call: TRBJ2-7

cdr3_aa: CASSYPQGAGYTF
cdr3_nt: TGTGCCAGCAGTTACCCACAGGGTGCTGGCTACACCTTC
cdr3_length: 13
d_call: .
v_call: TRBV12-3/TRBV12-4
clone_size: .
j_call: TRBJ1-2

cdr3_aa: CSVGQGLGETQYF
cdr3_nt: TGCAGCGTTGGACAGGGATTAGGAGAGACCCAGTACTTC
cdr3_length: 13
d_call: TRBD1
v_call: TRBV29-1
clone_size: .
j_call: TRBJ2-5

cdr3_aa: CASTQGGGRETQYF
cdr3_nt: TGTGCCAGCACCCAGGGGGGGGGCAGGGAGACCCAGTACTTC
cdr3_length: 14
d_call: .
v_call: TRBV3-1/TRBV3-2
clone_size: .
j_call: TRBJ2-5

cdr3_aa: CASSYSVVAGPETQYF
cdr3_nt: TGTGCCAGCAGTTACTCGGTAGTAGCGGGGCCAGAGACCCAGTACTTC
cdr3_length: 16
d_call: TRBD2
v_call: TRBV6-5
clone_size: few
j_call: TRBJ2-5

cdr3_aa: CASSTDGDYGYTF
cdr3_nt: TGTGCCAGTAGTACAGACGGTGACTATGGCTACACCTTC
cdr3_length: 13
d_call: .
v_call: TRBV19
clone_size: .
j_call: TRBJ1-2

cdr3_aa: CASSGQGTQPQHF
cdr3_nt: TGTGCCAGCAGCGGGCAGGGAACACAGCCCCAGCATTTT
cdr3_length: 13
d_call: .
v_call: TRBV7-9
clone_size: .
j_call: TRBJ1-5

cdr3_aa: CASSFDFEYTF
cdr3_nt: TGTGCCAGCAGCTTCGATTTCGAGTACACCTTC
cdr3_length: 11
d_call: .
v_call: TRBV5-4
clone_size: .
j_call: TRBJ1-2

cdr3_aa: CASRQGYEQYF
cdr3_nt: TGTGCCAGCAGGCAGGGATACGAGCAGTACTTC
cdr3_length: 11
d_call: .
v_call: TRBV27
clone_size: .
j_call: TRBJ2-7

cdr3_aa: CASSVDRSQPQHF
cdr3_nt: TGTGCCAGCAGCGTGGACAGGTCCCAGCCCCAGCATTTT
cdr3_length: 13
d_call: TRBD1
v_call: TRBV2
clone_size: .
j_call: TRBJ1-5

cdr3_aa: CASSQGSRRFYGYTF
cdr3_nt: TGTGCCAGCAGCCAAGGTTCCCGGCGGTTCTATGGCTACACCTTC
cdr3_length: 15
d_call: .
v_call: TRBV3-1/TRBV3-2
clone_size: .
j_call: TRBJ1-2

cdr3_aa: CASSERRWVEGNQPQHF
cdr3_nt: TGTGCCAGCAGTGAAAGGCGTTGGGTTGAGGGCAATCAGCCCCAGCATTTT
cdr3_length: 17
d_call: .
v_call: TRBV6-1
clone_size: .
j_call: TRBJ1-5

cdr3_aa: CASSESPDRGNTIYF
cdr3_nt: TGTGCCAGCAGTGAATCCCCCGACAGGGGAAACACCATATATTTT
cdr3_length: 15
d_call: .
v_call: TRBV25-1
clone_size: .
j_call: TRBJ1-3

cdr3_aa: CASSEGQGTNYGYTF
cdr3_nt: TGTGCCAGCAGCGAGGGACAGGGAACTAACTATGGCTACACCTTC
cdr3_length: 15
d_call: TRBD1
v_call: TRBV5-6
clone_size: .
j_call: TRBJ1-2

cdr3_aa: CASSYEEGGTYEQYF
cdr3_nt: TGTGCCAGCAGTTACGAAGAGGGGGGGACCTACGAGCAGTACTTC
cdr3_length: 15
d_call: .
v_call: TRBV6-2/TRBV6-3
clone_size: once
j_call: TRBJ2-7

cdr3_aa: CASSLRQGDTEAFF
cdr3_nt: TGTGCCAGCAGCTTAAGACAGGGGGACACTGAAGCTTTCTTT
cdr3_length: 14
d_call: TRBD1
v_call: TRBV11-2
clone_size: .
j_call: TRBJ1-1

cdr3_aa: CASSYSGRRLPYEQYF
cdr3_nt: TGTGCCAGCAGTTACTCGGGCAGGAGACTACCCTACGAGCAGTACTTC
cdr3_length: 16
d_call: .
v_call: TRBV6-5
clone_size: .
j_call: TRBJ2-7

cdr3_aa: CASSSLTGPRWGGGTGELFF
cdr3_nt: TGCGCCAGCAGCTCGCTAACAGGTCCGCGCTGGGGGGGCGGCACCGGGGAGCTGTTTTTT
cdr3_length: 20
d_call: .
v_call: TRBV5-1
clone_size: .
j_call: TRBJ2-2

cdr3_aa: CASSPNTRLASTQYF
cdr3_nt: TGTGCCAGCAGCCCAAACACCCGACTAGCGAGCACGCAGTATTTT
cdr3_length: 15
d_call: TRBD2
v_call: TRBV7-9
clone_size: .
j_call: TRBJ2-3

cdr3_aa: CAWNGGGRNEQFF
cdr3_nt: TGTGCCTGGAACGGGGGGGGCCGGAATGAGCAGTTCTTC
cdr3_length: 13
d_call: TRBD2
v_call: TRBV30
clone_size: .
j_call: TRBJ2-1

cdr3_aa: CASARFSRRDREESNQPQHF
cdr3_nt: TGCGCCAGCGCTAGATTTTCACGCCGGGACAGAGAGGAGAGCAATCAGCCCCAGCATTTT
cdr3_length: 20
d_call: TRBD1
v_call: TRBV23-1
clone_size: .
j_call: TRBJ1-5

cdr3_aa: CAWSVNTQYF
cdr3_nt: TGTGCCTGGAGTGTCAATACGCAGTATTTT
cdr3_length: 10
d_call: .
v_call: TRBV30
clone_size: .
j_call: TRBJ2-3

cdr3_aa: CASSLDTRSSYNSPLHF
cdr3_nt: TGCGCCAGCAGCCTAGATACCCGGAGCTCCTATAATTCACCCCTCCACTTT
cdr3_length: 17
d_call: .
v_call: TRBV5-1
clone_size: .
j_call: TRBJ1-6

cdr3_aa: CASSSLTDTQYF
cdr3_nt: TGTGCCAGTAGTTCCCTCACAGATACGCAGTATTTT
cdr3_length: 12
d_call: .
v_call: TRBV19
clone_size: .
j_call: TRBJ2-3

cdr3_aa: CASSPALAGTNTGELFF
cdr3_nt: TGTGCCAGCAGCCCAGCACTAGCGGGCACGAACACCGGGGAGCTGTTTTTT
cdr3_length: 17
d_call: TRBD2
v_call: TRBV4-2
clone_size: .
j_call: TRBJ2-2

cdr3_aa: CASSLRGIGELFF
cdr3_nt: TGTGCCAGCAGCTTACGAGGGATCGGGGAGCTGTTTTTT
cdr3_length: 13
d_call: .
v_call: TRBV11-3
clone_size: .
j_call: TRBJ2-2

cdr3_aa: CASSRTGGAVETQYF
cdr3_nt: TGTGCCAGCAGTCGTACAGGGGGCGCGGTAGAGACCCAGTACTTC
cdr3_length: 15
d_call: TRBD1
v_call: TRBV5-6
clone_size: .
j_call: TRBJ2-5